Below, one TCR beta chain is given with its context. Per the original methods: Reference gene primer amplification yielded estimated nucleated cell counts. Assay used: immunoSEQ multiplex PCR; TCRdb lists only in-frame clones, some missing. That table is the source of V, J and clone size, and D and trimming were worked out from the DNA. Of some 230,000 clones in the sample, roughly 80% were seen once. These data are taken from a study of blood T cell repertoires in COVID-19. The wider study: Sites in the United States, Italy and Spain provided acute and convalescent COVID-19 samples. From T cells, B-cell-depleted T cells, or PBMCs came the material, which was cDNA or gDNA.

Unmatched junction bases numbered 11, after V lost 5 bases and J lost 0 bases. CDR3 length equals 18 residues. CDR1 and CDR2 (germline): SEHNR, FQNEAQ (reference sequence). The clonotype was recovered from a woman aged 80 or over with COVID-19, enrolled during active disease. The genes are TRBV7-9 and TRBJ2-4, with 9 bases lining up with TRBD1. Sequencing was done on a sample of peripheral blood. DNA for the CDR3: TGTGCCAGCAGCAAACAGGGGGCGACCACCTTAGCCAAAAACATTCAGTACTTC. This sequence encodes CASSKQGATTLAKNIQYF.